This is a list of T cell receptor beta chains from one sample in a study of blood T cells in healthy people across ages. MiXCR, run by TCRdb on the 5' RACE reads, gives a single entry per CDR3 protein. The sample holds fewer than 700,000 distinct CDR3 sequences; 40% to 50% are singletons and the top ten take approximately 23%. The sample comprised blood. The receptors originated from a man older than 75 in good health. Each CDR3 is given with its conserved first and last residue. D genes are given only for firm matches. Where a row states a size, it is once, few, many or the class of an expanded clone; other rows omit it.

-	TRBV7-9	TRBJ2-3	many	CASSLAGLGTDTQYF	TGTGCCAGCAGCTTAGCCGGTTTGGGGACAGATACGCAGTATTTT
-	TRBV20-1	TRBJ2-2	-	CSAPALGTGELFF	TGCAGTGCCCCGGCCTTGGGGACCGGGGAGCTGTTTTTT
-	TRBV10-3	TRBJ1-6	-	CAISESNIPLHF	TGTGCCATCAGTGAGTCGAATATCCCCCTCCACTTT
-	TRBV11-2	TRBJ1-1	few	CASSPSGVFTEAFF	TGTGCCAGCAGCCCCTCGGGGGTGTTCACTGAAGCTTTCTTT
-	TRBV20-1	TRBJ1-1	-	CSARGGETEAFF	TGCAGTGCTAGAGGGGGGGAAACTGAAGCTTTCTTT
-	TRBV6-5	TRBJ2-3	many	CASSIQGLAAWDTQYF	TGTGCCAGCAGCATTCAGGGGCTAGCGGCCTGGGATACGCAGTATTTT
-	TRBV5-1	TRBJ2-5	-	CASSLQAETQYF	TGCGCCAGCAGCCTCCAGGCAGAGACCCAGTACTTC
-	TRBV7-2	TRBJ2-5	-	CASSLAARQETQYF	TGTGCCAGCAGCTTAGCGGCCAGGCAAGAGACCCAGTACTTC
-	TRBV7-2	TRBJ2-3	-	CASSLESRVTDTQYF	TGTGCCAGCAGCTTAGAGTCCCGCGTCACAGATACGCAGTATTTT
-	TRBV11-2	TRBJ2-7	few	CASSYGAAATQYF	TGTGCCAGCAGCTACGGGGCCGCTGCAACCCAGTACTTC
TRBD1	TRBV4-3	TRBJ2-5	-	CASSRDMDRETQYF	TGCGCCAGCAGCCGAGACATGGACAGGGAGACCCAGTACTTC
TRBD2	TRBV6-1	TRBJ2-7	few	CASTTSGRLYEQYF	TGTGCCAGCACCACTAGCGGGAGACTGTACGAGCAGTACTTC
-	TRBV4-3	TRBJ2-2	few	CASSQDRAGITGELFF	TGCGCCAGCAGCCAAGATCGAGCAGGGATCACCGGGGAGCTGTTTTTT
-	TRBV29-1	TRBJ2-3	-	CSVVVAGSTDTQYF	TGCAGCGTTGTTGTTGCGGGGAGCACAGATACGCAGTATTTT
TRBD2	TRBV20-1	TRBJ2-7	few	CSATLTSGVPDYEQYF	TGCAGTGCTACTTTGACTAGCGGAGTTCCTGACTACGAGCAGTACTTC
-	TRBV5-4	TRBJ1-1	-	CASSSLGMSTEAFF	TGTGCCAGCAGCTCCCTTGGGATGAGCACTGAAGCTTTCTTT
-	TRBV2	TRBJ1-5	few	CASAGSNQPQHF	TGTGCCAGCGCCGGTAGCAATCAGCCCCAGCATTTT
-	TRBV7-8	TRBJ2-5	once	CASSLYRVGYEQYF	TGTGCCAGCAGCTTATATAGGGTCGGGTATGAGCAGTACTTC
-	TRBV20-1	TRBJ1-5	-	CSAIKGGNLGNQPQHF	TGCAGCGCGATAAAGGGGGGGAATTTGGGCAATCAGCCCCAGCATTTT
TRBD1	TRBV6-5	TRBJ2-1	-	CASSYTKFGGQGDEQFF	TGTGCCAGCAGTTACACCAAATTCGGGGGACAGGGCGATGAGCAGTTCTTC
-	TRBV12-3/TRBV12-4	TRBJ1-5	few	CASSLAHQPQHF	TGTGCCAGCAGTTTAGCGCATCAGCCCCAGCATTTT
TRBD1	TRBV28	TRBJ1-1	once	CASSSPRTGLRAEAFF	TGTGCCAGCAGTTCGCCAAGGACAGGGTTGCGAGCTGAAGCTTTCTTT
-	TRBV11-1	TRBJ2-4	few	CASRPTISGEDIQYF	TGTGCCAGCAGACCGACTATCTCTGGAGAGGACATTCAGTACTTC
TRBD1	TRBV7-6	TRBJ1-5	-	CASSQGTGGPSNQPQHF	TGTGCCAGCAGCCAAGGGACAGGGGGTCCTTCAAATCAGCCCCAGCATTTT
-	TRBV9	TRBJ2-5	few	CASSVDSQPWETQYF	TGTGCCAGCAGCGTAGATTCCCAGCCGTGGGAGACCCAGTACTTC
TRBD2	TRBV20-1	TRBJ2-3	few	CSTSGLTSTDTQYF	TGCAGTACTAGCGGCTTGACTAGCACAGATACGCAGTATTTT
-	TRBV21-1	TRBJ2-1	few	CASSKPGESYNEQFF	TGTGCCAGCAGCAAACCGGGAGAGTCCTACAATGAGCAGTTCTTC
-	TRBV4-1	TRBJ2-6	-	CASSKTTQASGANVLTF	TGCGCCAGCAGCAAAACAACCCAGGCCTCTGGGGCCAACGTCCTGACTTTC
-	TRBV7-2	TRBJ2-5	-	CASGLTTRNSQYF	TGTGCCAGCGGCTTAACGACAAGGAACTCGCAGTACTTC
TRBD2	TRBV28	TRBJ2-7	-	CASNSRERYEQYF	TGTGCCAGCAACTCGCGGGAGAGGTACGAGCAGTACTTC
TRBD1	TRBV4-3	TRBJ2-7	-	CASSLGTARRDEQYF	TGCGCCAGCAGCCTCGGGACAGCCCGTCGGGACGAGCAGTACTTC
TRBD2	TRBV2	TRBJ2-3	few	CASSFLAGGSTDTQYF	TGTGCCAGCAGCTTTCTAGCGGGGGGGAGCACAGATACGCAGTATTTT
TRBD2	TRBV6-2/TRBV6-3	TRBJ2-5	-	CASSFQRAGSQETQYF	TGTGCCAGCTCTTTCCAGAGAGCGGGATCCCAAGAGACCCAGTACTTC
TRBD2	TRBV28	TRBJ2-3	many	CASSFRGRPTDTQYF	TGTGCCAGCAGTTTCCGCGGGAGGCCCACAGATACGCAGTATTTT
TRBD2	TRBV6-5	TRBJ2-4	few	CASSYSGTGKNIQYF	TGTGCCAGCAGTTACAGCGGGACCGGCAAAAACATTCAGTACTTC
TRBD2	TRBV7-2	TRBJ2-3	many	CASSLETAGGETDTQYF	TGTGCCAGCAGCTTAGAGACAGCGGGGGGCGAAACAGATACGCAGTATTTT
-	TRBV20-1	TRBJ2-5	-	CSVRIAVRGETQYF	TGCAGTGTTAGAATAGCGGTGAGGGGAGAGACCCAGTACTTC
-	TRBV5-1	TRBJ2-4	-	CASSLVLPGGTGRAKNIQYF	TGCGCCAGCAGCTTGGTCCTCCCCGGTGGGACGGGGCGCGCCAAAAACATTCAGTACTTC
-	TRBV7-2	TRBJ2-7	-	CASSFSLLTYYEQYF	TGTGCCAGCAGCTTTTCCCTCCTGACTTACTACGAGCAGTACTTC
-	TRBV12-3/TRBV12-4	TRBJ2-7	few	CASRSDYEQYF	TGTGCCAGCAGATCAGATTACGAGCAGTACTTC
TRBD2	TRBV25-1	TRBJ2-5	-	CASSEGGNVGKQYF	TGTGCCAGCAGTGAGGGGGGGAATGTTGGCAAGCAGTACTTC
TRBD1	TRBV15	TRBJ2-7	-	CATSKNRDSFYEQYF	TGTGCCACCAGCAAGAACCGGGACAGTTTCTACGAGCAGTACTTC
-	TRBV7-9	TRBJ1-2	few	CASSYRDRGTSYTF	TGTGCCAGCAGCTACCGGGACCGCGGCACTAGCTACACCTTC
-	TRBV20-1	TRBJ2-1	few	CSARMGVAGNLDEQFF	TGCAGTGCTAGAATGGGGGTGGCGGGAAATTTGGATGAGCAGTTCTTC